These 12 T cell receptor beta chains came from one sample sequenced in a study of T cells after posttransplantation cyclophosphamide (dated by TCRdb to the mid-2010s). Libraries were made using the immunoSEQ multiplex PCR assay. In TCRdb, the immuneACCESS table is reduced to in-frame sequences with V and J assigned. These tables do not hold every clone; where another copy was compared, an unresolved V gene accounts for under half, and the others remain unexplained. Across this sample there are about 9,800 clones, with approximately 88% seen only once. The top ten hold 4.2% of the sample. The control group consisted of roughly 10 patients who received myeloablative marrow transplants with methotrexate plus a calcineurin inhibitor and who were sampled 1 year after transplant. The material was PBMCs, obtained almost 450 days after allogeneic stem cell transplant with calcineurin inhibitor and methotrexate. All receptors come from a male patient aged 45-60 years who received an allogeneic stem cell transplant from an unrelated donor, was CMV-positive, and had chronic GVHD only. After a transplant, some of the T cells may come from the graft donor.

The chain's CDR3 is CASSPPGTSGRVAGELFF. The CDR3 bases are TGTGCCAGCTCACCACCCGGGACTAGCGGGAGAGTGGCCGGGGAGCTGTTTTTT. The chain uses TRBV18 and TRBJ2-2, with 14 bases that match TRBD2. This CDR3 contains 18 residues. The trim removed 0 bases at V and 6 bases at J, leaving 6 bases unmatched. Germline CDR1 and CDR2: KGHSH and LQKENI.

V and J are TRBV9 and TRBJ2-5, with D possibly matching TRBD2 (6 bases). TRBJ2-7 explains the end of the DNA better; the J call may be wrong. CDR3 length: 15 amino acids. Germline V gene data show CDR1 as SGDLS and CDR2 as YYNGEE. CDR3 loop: CASSVGSGPSGEQYF. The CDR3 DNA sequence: TGTGCCAGCAGCGTGGGTAGCGGACCCTCGGGCGAGCAGTACTTC.

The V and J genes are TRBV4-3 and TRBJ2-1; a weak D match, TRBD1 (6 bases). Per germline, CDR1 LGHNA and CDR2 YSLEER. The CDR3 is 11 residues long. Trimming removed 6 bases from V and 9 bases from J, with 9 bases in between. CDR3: CASRTGGEQFF. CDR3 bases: TGCGCCAGCAGGACAGGTGGTGAGCAGTTCTTC.

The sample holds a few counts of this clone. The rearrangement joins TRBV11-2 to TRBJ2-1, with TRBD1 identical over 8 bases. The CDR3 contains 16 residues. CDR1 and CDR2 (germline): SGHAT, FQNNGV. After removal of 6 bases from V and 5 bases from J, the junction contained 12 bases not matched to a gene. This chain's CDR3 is CASSLNDRGSHNEQFF. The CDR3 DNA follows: TGTGCCAGCAGTCTAAATGACAGGGGATCTCACAATGAGCAGTTCTTC. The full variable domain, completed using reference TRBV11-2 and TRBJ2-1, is EAGVAQSPRYKIIEKRQSVAFWCNPISGHATLYWYQQILGQGPKLLIQFQNNGVVDDSQLPKDRFSAERLKGVDSTLKIQPAKLEDSAVYLCASSLNDRGSHNEQFFGPGTRLTVL.

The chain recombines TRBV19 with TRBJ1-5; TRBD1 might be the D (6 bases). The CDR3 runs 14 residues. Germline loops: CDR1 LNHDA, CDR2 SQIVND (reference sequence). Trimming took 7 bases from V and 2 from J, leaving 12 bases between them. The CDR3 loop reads CASNIRGGNQPQHF. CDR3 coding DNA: TGTGCCAGTAATATCAGGGGTGGCAATCAGCCCCAGCATTTT.

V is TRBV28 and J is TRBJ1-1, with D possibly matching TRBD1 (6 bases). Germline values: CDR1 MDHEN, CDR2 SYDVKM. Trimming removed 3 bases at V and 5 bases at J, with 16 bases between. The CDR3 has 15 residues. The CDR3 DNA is TGTGCCAGCAGTTTTCGGTCAGGGGCATTGACTGAAGCTTTCTTT. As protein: CASSFRSGALTEAFF.

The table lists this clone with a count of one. The CDR3 region is CASGLGGTEGEQYF. The CDR3 DNA sequence: TGTGCTAGTGGTTTGGGCGGGACAGAGGGAGAGCAGTACTTC. This chain joins TRBV12-5 and TRBJ2-5; tentatively, D is TRBD1 (7 bases). In germline, CDR1 is LGHNT, CDR2 FRNRAP. V lost 1 base and J lost 11, with 17 bases in between. The CDR3 has 14 residues.

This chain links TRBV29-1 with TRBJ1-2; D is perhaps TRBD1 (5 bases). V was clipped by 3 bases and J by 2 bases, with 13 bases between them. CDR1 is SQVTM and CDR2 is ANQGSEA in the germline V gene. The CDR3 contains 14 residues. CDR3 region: CSVEKPGVNYGYTF. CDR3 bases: TGCAGCGTTGAGAAGCCGGGGGTGAACTATGGCTACACCTTC.

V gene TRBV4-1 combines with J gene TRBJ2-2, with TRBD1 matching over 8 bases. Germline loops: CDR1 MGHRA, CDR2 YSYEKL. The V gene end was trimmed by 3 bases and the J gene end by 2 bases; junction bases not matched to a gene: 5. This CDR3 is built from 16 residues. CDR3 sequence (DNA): TGCGCCAGCAGCCAGTACAGGGGGATCAACACCGGGGAGCTGTTTTTT. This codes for CASSQYRGINTGELFF.

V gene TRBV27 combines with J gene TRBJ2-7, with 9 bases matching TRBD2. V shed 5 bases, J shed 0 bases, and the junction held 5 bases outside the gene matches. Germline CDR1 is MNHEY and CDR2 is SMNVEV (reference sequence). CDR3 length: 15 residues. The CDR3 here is CASSPRLAASYEQYF. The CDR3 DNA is TGTGCCAGCAGTCCCAGACTAGCGGCCTCCTACGAGCAGTACTTC.

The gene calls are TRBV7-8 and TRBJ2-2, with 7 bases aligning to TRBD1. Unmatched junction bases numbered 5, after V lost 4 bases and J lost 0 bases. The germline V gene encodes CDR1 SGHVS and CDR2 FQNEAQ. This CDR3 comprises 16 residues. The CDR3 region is CASSSQQGSNTGELFF. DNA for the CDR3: TGTGCCAGCAGCTCCCAACAGGGGTCGAACACCGGGGAGCTGTTTTTT.

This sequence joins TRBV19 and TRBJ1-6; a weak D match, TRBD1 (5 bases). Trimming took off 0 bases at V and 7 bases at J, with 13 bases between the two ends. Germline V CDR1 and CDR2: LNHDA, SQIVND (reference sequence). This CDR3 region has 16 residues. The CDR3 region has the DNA TGTGCCAGTAGTATAGATGTGGGGGGAAGGAATTCACCCCTCCACTTT. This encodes CASSIDVGGRNSPLHF.